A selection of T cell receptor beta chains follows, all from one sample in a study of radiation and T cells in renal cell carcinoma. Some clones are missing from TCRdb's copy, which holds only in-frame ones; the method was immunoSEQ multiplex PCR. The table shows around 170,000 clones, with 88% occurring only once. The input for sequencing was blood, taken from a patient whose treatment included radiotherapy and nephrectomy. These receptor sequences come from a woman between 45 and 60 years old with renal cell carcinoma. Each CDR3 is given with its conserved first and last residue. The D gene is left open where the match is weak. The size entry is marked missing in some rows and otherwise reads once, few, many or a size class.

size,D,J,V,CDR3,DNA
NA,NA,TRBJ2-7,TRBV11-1,CASSSQQGYEQYF,TGTGCCAGCAGTTCGCAACAGGGTTACGAGCAGTACTTC
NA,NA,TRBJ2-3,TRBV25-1,CASRDSRRGGTDTQYF,TGTGCCAGCAGAGATTCACGGAGGGGGGGCACAGATACGCAGTATTTT
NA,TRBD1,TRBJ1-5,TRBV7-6,CASSSTGSNQPQHF,TGTGCCAGCAGCTCGACAGGGAGCAATCAGCCCCAGCATTTT
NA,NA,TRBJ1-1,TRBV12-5,CASDWGSTEAFF,TGTGCTAGTGATTGGGGGTCCACTGAAGCTTTCTTT
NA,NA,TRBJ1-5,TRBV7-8,CASSLVRGQPQHF,TGTGCCAGCAGCTTAGTCAGGGGCCAGCCCCAGCATTTT
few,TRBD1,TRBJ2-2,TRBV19,CASSSRQGNTGELFF,TGTGCCAGTAGTTCCCGACAGGGAAACACCGGGGAGCTGTTTTTT
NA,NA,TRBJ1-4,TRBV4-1,CASSQGTGGGGYDEKLFF,TGCGCCAGCAGCCAAGGAACTGGGGGGGGAGGGTATGATGAAAAACTGTTTTTT
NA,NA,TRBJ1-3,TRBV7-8,CASSSRGTSSGNTIYF,TGTGCCAGCAGCTCCCGGGGGACTTCCTCTGGAAACACCATATATTTT
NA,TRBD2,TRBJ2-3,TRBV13,CANRLAGGPTDTQYF,TGTGCCAACAGACTAGCGGGGGGGCCCACAGATACGCAGTATTTT
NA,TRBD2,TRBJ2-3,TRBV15,CATSRERGGGNTDTQYF,TGTGCCACCAGCAGAGAACGTGGCGGGGGAAACACAGATACGCAGTATTTT
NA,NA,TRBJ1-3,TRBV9,CASSVAPDRSGGNTIYF,TGTGCCAGCAGCGTAGCCCCAGACCGGTCTGGCGGAAACACCATATATTTT
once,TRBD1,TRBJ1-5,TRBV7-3,CASSPRPQQGAGNQPQHF,TGTGCCAGCAGCCCCCGCCCCCAACAGGGGGCCGGCAATCAGCCCCAGCATTTT
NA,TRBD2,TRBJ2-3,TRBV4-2,CASSLKRRRGGFGYTDTQYF,TGTGCCAGCAGCCTCAAGAGACGGCGGGGGGGTTTCGGGTACACAGATACGCAGTATTTT
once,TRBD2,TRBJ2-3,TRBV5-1,CASSVGTSGGTDTQYF,TGCGCCAGCAGCGTTGGGACTAGCGGGGGCACAGATACGCAGTATTTT
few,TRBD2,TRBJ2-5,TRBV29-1,CSALTSGSATQYF,TGCAGCGCCCTTACTAGCGGATCGGCGACCCAGTACTTC
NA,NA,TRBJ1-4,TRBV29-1,CSVRRDGTNEKLFF,TGCAGCGTACGACGGGACGGAACTAATGAAAAACTGTTTTTT
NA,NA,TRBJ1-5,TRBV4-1,CASSLQGYNQPQHF,TGCGCCAGCAGCCTTCAGGGCTATAATCAGCCCCAGCATTTT
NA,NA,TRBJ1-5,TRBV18,CASSPEAGRYQPQHF,TGTGCCAGCTCACCTGAGGCAGGGAGATATCAGCCCCAGCATTTT
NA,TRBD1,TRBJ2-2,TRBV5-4,CASSRDRVNTGELFF,TGTGCCAGCAGTCGGGACAGGGTGAACACCGGGGAGCTGTTTTTT
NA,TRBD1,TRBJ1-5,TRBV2,CATKTGVHQPQHF,TGTGCCACCAAGACAGGGGTCCATCAGCCCCAGCATTTT
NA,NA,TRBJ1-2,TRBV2,CASSEARGTGGYTF,TGTGCCAGCAGTGAAGCTAGAGGGACTGGAGGCTACACCTTC
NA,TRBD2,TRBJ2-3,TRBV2,CASSDELAGAPSTDTQYF,TGTGCCAGCAGTGATGAACTAGCGGGGGCCCCTAGCACAGATACGCAGTATTTT
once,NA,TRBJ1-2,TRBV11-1,CASSLGQNSANYGYTF,TGTGCCAGCAGCCTAGGACAGAATTCCGCTAACTATGGCTACACCTTC
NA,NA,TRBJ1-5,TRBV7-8,CASSPQYSNQPQHF,TGTGCCAGCAGTCCCCAGTATAGCAATCAGCCCCAGCATTTT
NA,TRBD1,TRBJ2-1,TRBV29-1,CSVVPGQGGNEQFF,TGCAGCGTTGTACCTGGACAGGGAGGTAATGAGCAGTTCTTC
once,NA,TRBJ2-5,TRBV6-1,CASSDHGGPQETQYF,TGTGCCAGCAGTGATCATGGGGGCCCACAAGAGACCCAGTACTTC
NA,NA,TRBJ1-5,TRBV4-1,CASRPGLNNQPQHF,TGCGCCAGCAGGCCCGGACTGAACAATCAGCCCCAGCATTTT
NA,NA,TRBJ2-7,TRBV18,CASSPIRSSGFDEQYF,TGTGCCAGCTCACCTATAAGGTCGTCCGGGTTCGACGAGCAGTACTTC
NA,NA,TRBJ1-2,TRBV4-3,CASQGGNYGYTF,TGCGCCAGCCAGGGAGGGAACTATGGCTACACCTTC
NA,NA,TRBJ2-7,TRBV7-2,CASSFGYGDYEQYF,TGTGCCAGCAGCTTTGGCTATGGGGACTACGAGCAGTACTTC
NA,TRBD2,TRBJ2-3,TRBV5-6,CASSPGTSGSSTDTQYF,TGTGCCAGCAGCCCGGGGACTAGCGGGAGCAGCACAGATACGCAGTATTTT
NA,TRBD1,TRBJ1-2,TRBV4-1,CASSQGVQGARAYGYTF,TGCGCCAGCAGCCAAGGGGTCCAGGGGGCGCGGGCCTATGGCTACACCTTC
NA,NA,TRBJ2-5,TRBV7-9,CASSFSGRETQYF,TGTGCCAGCAGCTTTTCAGGGCGCGAGACCCAGTACTTC
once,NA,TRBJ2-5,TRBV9,CASSVSGGLWETQYF,TGTGCCAGCAGCGTATCCGGGGGGCTCTGGGAGACCCAGTACTTC
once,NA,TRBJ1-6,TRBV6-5,CASSYRGGPLHF,TGTGCCAGCAGTTACCGAGGCGGCCCACTCCACTTT
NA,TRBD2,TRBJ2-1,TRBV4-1,CASSRELAGPSSYNEQFF,TGCGCCAGCAGCCGAGAACTAGCGGGGCCTAGCTCCTACAATGAGCAGTTCTTC
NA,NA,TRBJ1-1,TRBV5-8,CASRRAQRTNTEAFF,TGTGCCAGCAGGCGAGCCCAGAGGACGAACACTGAAGCTTTCTTT
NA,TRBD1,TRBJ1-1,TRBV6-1,CASSEIDRGNTEAFF,TGTGCCAGCAGTGAAATAGACAGGGGGAATACTGAAGCTTTCTTT
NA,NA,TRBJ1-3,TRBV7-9,CASSSVGSGSGNTIYF,TGTGCCAGCAGCTCGGTAGGGTCCGGCTCTGGAAACACCATATATTTT
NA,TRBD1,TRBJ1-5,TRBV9,CASSVGTGGSQPQHF,TGTGCCAGCAGCGTAGGGACAGGCGGGAGTCAGCCCCAGCATTTT
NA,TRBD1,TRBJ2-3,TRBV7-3,CASSRQGQPTDTQYF,TGTGCCAGCAGTCGGCAGGGACAGCCCACAGATACGCAGTATTTT
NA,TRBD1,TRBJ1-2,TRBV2,CASSRDRGLYGYTF,TGTGCCAGCAGTAGAGACAGGGGGCTCTATGGCTACACCTTC
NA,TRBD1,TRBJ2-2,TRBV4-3,CASSQGPQGAPTGELFF,TGCGCCAGCAGCCAAGGGCCCCAGGGGGCGCCCACCGGGGAGCTGTTTTTT
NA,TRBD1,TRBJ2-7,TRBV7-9,CASTIGTGGERYEQYF,TGTGCCAGCACCATTGGGACAGGGGGTGAACGTTACGAGCAGTACTTC
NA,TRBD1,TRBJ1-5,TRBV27,CASSFSGGNSNQPQHF,TGTGCCAGCAGTTTTTCAGGGGGAAATAGCAATCAGCCCCAGCATTTT
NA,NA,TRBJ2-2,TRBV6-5,CASSWDGTDTGELFF,TGTGCCAGCAGTTGGGACGGGACCGACACCGGGGAGCTGTTTTTT
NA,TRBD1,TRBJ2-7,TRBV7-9,CASSLDRGSYEQYF,TGTGCCAGCAGCTTAGACAGGGGTTCGTACGAGCAGTACTTC
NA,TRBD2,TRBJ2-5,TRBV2,CASSEASGGGHQETQYF,TGTGCCAGCAGTGAAGCTAGCGGGGGGGGCCACCAAGAGACCCAGTACTTC
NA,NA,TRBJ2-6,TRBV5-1,CASSLTAGANVLTF,TGCGCCAGCAGCTTGACGGCTGGGGCCAACGTCCTGACTTTC
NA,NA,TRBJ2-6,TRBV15,CATSRTGSSGANVLTF,TGTGCCACCAGCAGAACTGGGAGCTCTGGGGCCAACGTCCTGACTTTC
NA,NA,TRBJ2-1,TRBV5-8,CASSLLGDFYNEQFF,TGTGCCAGCAGCTTGCTGGGGGATTTCTACAATGAGCAGTTCTTC